This T cell receptor beta chain emerged from a study of Ad26.COV2.S vaccination and SARS-CoV-2 variants (dated by TCRdb to the early 2020s). General notes on the study: Vaccine-arm donors were drawn from COV1001, a multicentre, randomized, double-blind, placebo-controlled phase I-IIa trial of Ad26.COV2.S in healthy adults. Trial participants were randomized into five groups of five: low-dose or high-dose Ad26.COV2.S given once or twice, or placebo on both occasions. Ad26.COV2.S was administered intramuscularly at 5 x 10^10 or 1 x 10^11 viral particles, either as a single shot or as two shots given 56 days apart. Throughout the experiments and outcome assessment, investigators stayed blinded to trial group allocation. The TCR-sequenced set comprised approximately 30 samples: some 19 Ad26.COV2.S vaccine recipients, 5 placebo recipients and 8 SARS-CoV-2 convalescent individuals. TCRbeta repertoire sequencing served as the tool for gauging how specific and how broad the SARS-CoV-2-reactive T cell receptors were following Ad26.COV2.S vaccination. Study-level results and caveats: Comparing responses between vaccine doses or regimens was not something the study was powered to do. The authors noted that the TCR breadth and depth analyses may have underestimated total T cell responses. Non-spike TCR breadth was comparable between vaccine and placebo recipients, consistent with the vaccine containing only spike. Compared with placebo recipients, Ad26.COV2.S recipients showed higher spike-specific TCR breadth (P = 0.0014). After vaccination, spike-specific CD8+ and CD4+ T cell responses were reported to show substantial breadth.

Comment on this clone: Its antigen is still unknown. No much larger clonotype is one base removed from it; base qualities were not supplied. The identical CDR3 is also encoded by other nucleotide sequences in the sample.

The immunoSEQ Assay was used to sequence TCRbeta CDR3 regions. After extraction, genomic DNA underwent amplification by bias-controlled multiplex PCR, followed by high-throughput sequencing. Per the authors' processing: To quantify the absolute abundance of every unique TCRbeta CDR3 region, sequences were collapsed and filtered. T cell fraction was estimated by normalizing TCRbeta template counts to usable DNA, which was measured by amplifying reference genes present in all nucleated cells. Repertoire TCRs were annotated as SARS-CoV-2-specific when V gene, CDR3 amino acid sequence and J gene were exactly matched to a known reactive TCR set. The reference SARS-CoV-2 TCR set was derived from MIRA and filtered for enrichment in COVID-19-positive ImmuneCODE repertoires, a step that removed public or cross-reactive TCRs. Based on the MIRA antigens, annotated TCRs were further analysed at the level of specific ORF or position within ORF. Breadth was defined as the number of annotated unique rearrangements divided by the total number of unique productive rearrangements, and depth was defined as the summed frequency of the annotated unique rearrangements. Two-sided Wilcoxon rank-sum tests were used to compare TCR breadth between groups. The table comes from immuneACCESS by way of TCRdb, which keeps in-frame sequences with V and J called. Part of the clones is missing from these tables; in studies checked, under half for an unresolved V gene and the rest for unknown reasons. D and trimming were read from the DNA, whereas the V and J calls and clone size are those reported in that table. For this sample there are some 250,000 clones; roughly 88% appear just once. In total, the top ten clones hold around 10% of the sample.

The sample's treatment or condition label is to be understood as: about 20 received Ad26.COV2.S at low or high dose, single or two shots; about 5 received placebo; per-sample allocation not given. For vaccine and placebo recipients, the sequenced repertoires came from samples collected on day 63 after the first injection. Between 29 July and 7 August 2020, Cohort 1b enrolled 25 adults aged 18-55 years at one site in Boston, USA. Ad26.COV2.S was a replication-incompetent adenovirus type 26 vector that expressed a prefusion-stabilized SARS-CoV-2 spike protein derived from the original Wuhan strain. The TCR was taken from a person between 18 and 59 years old who received the Ad26.COV2.S COVID-19 vaccine or a placebo. Sequencing was performed on peripheral blood, taken in a trial of Ad26.COV2.S vaccine versus placebo.

Here the CDR3 is given as CASSLLGLNQPQHF. At the DNA level, the sequence is TGTGCCAGCAGCTTACTAGGGCTCAATCAGCCCCAGCATTTT. Recombination linked TRBV7-2 to TRBJ1-5, with no reliable assignment of the D segment. CDR1 and CDR2 are drawn from the germline V gene: SGHTA, FQGNSA. The CDR3 goes from the cysteine to the phenylalanine over 14 residues. Of the read, only the CDR3 DNA is kept; its 42 bases are in frame from base 1. Trimming removed 2 bases from V and 3 bases from J, leaving 8 bases between the germline ends. Reference TRBV7-2 and TRBJ1-5 proteins supply the regions before and after the CDR3; the full variable domain is: GAGVSQSPSNKVTEKGKDVELRCDPISGHTALYWYRQSLGQGLEFLIYFQGNSAPDKSGLPSDRFSAERTGGSVSTLTIQRTQQEDSAVYLCASSLLGLNQPQHFGDGTRLSIL.